Listed below are T cell receptor beta chains from one sample, sequenced in a study of cytomegalovirus exposure and HLA in healthy donors. Clones were read by immunoSEQ multiplex PCR, and TCRdb kept only the in-frame ones, dropping some. This table holds under 150,000 clones, less than 9.5% found once. Input material: PBMCs. These receptors all stem from a male donor in good health and CMV-seronegative. CDR3s include the opening cysteine and the closing phenylalanine or tryptophan. D genes are given only for firm matches. The size entry is marked missing in some rows and otherwise reads once, few, many or a size class.

d_call	cdr3_length	clone_size	v_call	j_call	cdr3_nt	cdr3_aa
.	14	few	TRBV4-2	TRBJ1-1	TGTGCCAGCAGCCAAGATAGGCGGGGCACTGAAGCTTTCTTT	CASSQDRRGTEAFF
.	14	few	TRBV29-1	TRBJ2-7	TGCAGCGCCCTTGGCGGACCCGGAGGCTACGAGCAGTACTTC	CSALGGPGGYEQYF
TRBD2	14	few	TRBV13	TRBJ2-3	TGTGCCAGCAGCTTAGGGGGACTAGCGGGAGACCGGTATTTT	CASSLGGLAGDRYF
.	16	few	TRBV7-9	TRBJ2-2	TGTGCCAGCAGCTTAGGGGAGGTCAGAGGTGCCGGGGAGCTGTTTTTT	CASSLGEVRGAGELFF
TRBD1	14	.	TRBV6-6	TRBJ1-1	TGTGCCAGCAGCCGGACAGGGACCAACACTGAAGCTTTCTTT	CASSRTGTNTEAFF
TRBD2	16	few	TRBV7-2	TRBJ2-7	TGTGCCAGCAGCTCATTAGCGGGGGGGACCTCCTACGAGCAGTACTTC	CASSSLAGGTSYEQYF
.	15	few	TRBV6-5	TRBJ2-7	TGTGCCAGCAGCCCTACAGGGGCGGGACTCTACGAGCAGTACTTC	CASSPTGAGLYEQYF
.	13	few	TRBV5-1	TRBJ2-7	TGCGCCAGCGGGCAGGAAAGCTTCTACGAGCAGTACTTC	CASGQESFYEQYF
.	13	.	TRBV7-6	TRBJ1-5	TGTGCCAGCAGCTCAGGGGTAGGACAGCCCCAGCATTTT	CASSSGVGQPQHF
TRBD2	18	few	TRBV4-3	TRBJ2-3	TGCGCCAGCAGCCAGCTAGCGGGGGGCCTCCCTAGCACAGATACGCAGTATTTT	CASSQLAGGLPSTDTQYF
.	16	.	TRBV10-2	TRBJ1-3	TGCGCCAGCAGTGAGAGGACAGACCTCTCTGGAAACACCATATATTTT	CASSERTDLSGNTIYF
TRBD2	19	.	TRBV19	TRBJ2-1	TGTGCCAGTGCGATCGGGACTAGCGGGGTACTAGGCTCCTACAATGAGCAGTTCTTC	CASAIGTSGVLGSYNEQFF
TRBD2	20	few	TRBV6-4	TRBJ2-3	TGTGCCAGCAGTGGATCCGGGACAGCCGGGACTAGCGGGCTTACAGATACGCAGTATTTT	CASSGSGTAGTSGLTDTQYF
.	13	.	TRBV2	TRBJ2-7	TGTGCCAGCAGCGATCGGAGGGGGGGAGGGCAGTACTTC	CASSDRRGGGQYF
.	13	.	TRBV10-3	TRBJ1-1	TGTGCCACCGGCGGGGGCCCGAACACTGAAGCTTTCTTT	CATGGGPNTEAFF
TRBD1	16	.	TRBV15	TRBJ1-2	TGTGCCACCAGCAGAGATGGACAGGGGGTAAACTATGGCTACACCTTC	CATSRDGQGVNYGYTF
TRBD1	14	few	TRBV4-3	TRBJ2-7	TGCGCCAGCAGCCAAGGGGTAGGGGGCCACGAGCAGTACTTC	CASSQGVGGHEQYF
TRBD2	18	few	TRBV7-6	TRBJ2-2	TGTGCCAGCAGTCTACGGACTAGCGGGAGCCTGAACACCGGGGAGCTGTTTTTT	CASSLRTSGSLNTGELFF
.	14	.	TRBV30	TRBJ2-7	TGTGCCTGGAGGGGACCCGAGTCGGACTACGAGCAGTACTTC	CAWRGPESDYEQYF
.	15	few	TRBV29-1	TRBJ2-7	TGCAGCGCGGAGACCCCCGCAGGGCCGTCCTACGAGCAGTACTTC	CSAETPAGPSYEQYF
.	13	.	TRBV28	TRBJ1-1	TGTGCCAGCACCGAGGCCGGGAACACTGAAGCTTTCTTT	CASTEAGNTEAFF
.	18	few	TRBV7-8	TRBJ2-1	TGTGCCAGCAGCTTAATGGGCAGAAGTCCGAGCTCCTACAATGAGCAGTTCTTC	CASSLMGRSPSSYNEQFF
.	13	few	TRBV18	TRBJ2-7	TGTGCCAGCTCGCTACAGGGATCCTACGAGCAGTACTTC	CASSLQGSYEQYF
.	13	.	TRBV2	TRBJ2-2	TGTGCCAGCACCGGGACTTCCACCGGGGAGCTGTTTTTT	CASTGTSTGELFF
.	12	.	TRBV13	TRBJ1-1	TGTGCCAGCAGCAACAAGAACACTGAAGCTTTCTTT	CASSNKNTEAFF